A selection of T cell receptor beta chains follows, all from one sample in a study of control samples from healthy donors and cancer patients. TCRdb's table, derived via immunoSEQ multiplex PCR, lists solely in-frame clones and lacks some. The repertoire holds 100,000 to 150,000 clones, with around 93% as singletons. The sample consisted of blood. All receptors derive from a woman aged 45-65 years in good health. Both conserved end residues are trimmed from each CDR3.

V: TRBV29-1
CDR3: SVRVGGLGANVLT

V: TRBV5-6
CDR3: ASSLAATNYGYT

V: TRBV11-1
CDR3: ASSLVGGTGMNEQF

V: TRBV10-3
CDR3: ATEDGDYGYT

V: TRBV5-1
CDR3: ASSSQGWGNYGYT

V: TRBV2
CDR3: ASSQAGGGRQPQH

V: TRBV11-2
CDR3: ASSLRGQTNTEAF

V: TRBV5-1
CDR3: ASSFQGLSHEQY

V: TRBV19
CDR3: ASSATGGLFHQPQH

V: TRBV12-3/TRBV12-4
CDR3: ASSSTALEQF

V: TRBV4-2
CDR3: ASSQVLGDEQF

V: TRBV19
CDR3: ASSTGFAGSPLH

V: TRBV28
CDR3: ASSAPGPRSGREREYNEQF

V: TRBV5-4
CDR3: ASSVTSGSYEQY

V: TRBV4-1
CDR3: ASSHRWDRGYEQY

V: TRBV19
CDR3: ASSIVGGTSGIQY

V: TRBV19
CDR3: ASTADSSYQPQH

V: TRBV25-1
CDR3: ASSEPLSRGGNEQY

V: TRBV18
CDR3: ASSPPAGQGNTIY

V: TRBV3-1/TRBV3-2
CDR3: ASSYTQDRGRGQPQH

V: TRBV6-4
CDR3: ASSDPPSYNEQF

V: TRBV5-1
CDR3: ASRPQTQGYNEQF

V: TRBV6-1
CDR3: ASSERQGFNEKLF

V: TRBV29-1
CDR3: SVEGTGAYGYT

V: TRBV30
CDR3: AWNRGLRTDTQY

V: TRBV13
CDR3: ASSLGLGTNEKLF

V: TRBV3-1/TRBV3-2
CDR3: ASSQQGSGKGEQY

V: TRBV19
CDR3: ASQIRPNEKLF

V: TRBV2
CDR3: ASRNGGTETQY

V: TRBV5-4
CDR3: ASSSQTGVKGYEQY

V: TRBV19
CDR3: ASSPMIDTVVGYT

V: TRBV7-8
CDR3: ASSSRLAGGINEQF

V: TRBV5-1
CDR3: ASSIATGGAETQY

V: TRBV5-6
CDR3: ASSFAANYGYT

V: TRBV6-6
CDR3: ASSRTGYEQY

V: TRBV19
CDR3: ASSTTGVNQPQH

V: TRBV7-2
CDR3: ASSLGPRGAPNEQY

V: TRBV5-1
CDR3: ASSLGDRAYGYT